This is a list of T cell receptor beta chains from one sample in a study of cytomegalovirus exposure and HLA in healthy donors. Profiled with immunoSEQ multiplex PCR; TCRdb holds only in-frame clones, not every one. The sample lists 150,000 to 200,000 clones; roughly 79% were seen once. Sequenced material: PBMCs. The receptors originated from a young woman in good health and CMV-seropositive. Each CDR3 is given with its conserved first and last residue. The D gene is left open where the match is weak.

d_gene: TRBD1
v_gene: TRBV13
j_gene: TRBJ1-1
CDR3aa: CASSPRQGLFTEAFF
CDR3nt: TGTGCCAGCAGTCCAAGACAGGGGTTATTCACTGAAGCTTTCTTT

d_gene: .
v_gene: TRBV30
j_gene: TRBJ2-3
CDR3aa: CAWVGIADTQYF
CDR3nt: TGTGCCTGGGTCGGGATAGCAGATACGCAGTATTTT

d_gene: TRBD1
v_gene: TRBV9
j_gene: TRBJ1-2
CDR3aa: CASSVATGGPYGYTF
CDR3nt: TGTGCCAGCAGCGTAGCGACAGGGGGACCCTATGGCTACACCTTC

d_gene: .
v_gene: TRBV25-1
j_gene: TRBJ2-3
CDR3aa: CASRDYQSTDTQYF
CDR3nt: TGTGCCAGCAGGGACTATCAGAGCACAGATACGCAGTATTTT

d_gene: TRBD1
v_gene: TRBV4-3
j_gene: TRBJ2-2
CDR3aa: CASSQWTGGSANTGELFF
CDR3nt: TGCGCCAGCAGCCAGTGGACAGGGGGCTCTGCGAACACCGGGGAGCTGTTTTTT

d_gene: TRBD1
v_gene: TRBV27
j_gene: TRBJ1-4
CDR3aa: CASGRGQAVNEKLFF
CDR3nt: TGTGCCAGTGGACGTGGACAGGCGGTTAATGAAAAACTGTTTTTT

d_gene: .
v_gene: TRBV28
j_gene: TRBJ2-7
CDR3aa: CASSRVGTNYEQYF
CDR3nt: TGTGCCAGCAGCCGAGTAGGGACAAACTACGAGCAGTACTTC

d_gene: .
v_gene: TRBV28
j_gene: TRBJ1-1
CDR3aa: CASSSVRGLNTEAFF
CDR3nt: TGTGCCAGCAGTTCCGTTAGGGGGTTGAACACTGAAGCTTTCTTT

d_gene: .
v_gene: TRBV9
j_gene: TRBJ1-6
CDR3aa: CASSMSSPGNSPLHF
CDR3nt: TGTGCCAGCAGCATGTCGTCCCCGGGTAATTCACCCCTCCACTTT

d_gene: .
v_gene: TRBV27
j_gene: TRBJ1-5
CDR3aa: CASSFAGDYSNQPQHF
CDR3nt: TGTGCCAGCAGTTTTGCAGGCGACTATAGCAATCAGCCCCAGCATTTT

d_gene: TRBD2
v_gene: TRBV25-1
j_gene: TRBJ2-2
CDR3aa: CASRTPRGAGELFF
CDR3nt: TGTGCCAGTCGGACTCCTCGGGGGGCCGGGGAGCTGTTTTTT

d_gene: .
v_gene: TRBV9
j_gene: TRBJ1-2
CDR3aa: CASSGDPQGDYGYTF
CDR3nt: TGTGCCAGCAGCGGAGACCCACAGGGAGACTATGGCTACACCTTC

d_gene: TRBD2
v_gene: TRBV28
j_gene: TRBJ2-3
CDR3aa: CASSRLAGAPVDTQYF
CDR3nt: TGTGCCAGCAGCCGACTAGCGGGGGCCCCAGTAGATACGCAGTATTTT

d_gene: .
v_gene: TRBV9
j_gene: TRBJ2-3
CDR3aa: CASSGSFDTQYF
CDR3nt: TGTGCCAGCAGCGGTAGTTTCGATACGCAGTATTTT

d_gene: TRBD2
v_gene: TRBV4-3
j_gene: TRBJ2-3
CDR3aa: CASSTRTSGGTDTQYF
CDR3nt: TGCGCCAGCAGCACACGGACTAGCGGGGGAACAGATACGCAGTATTTT

d_gene: TRBD2
v_gene: TRBV5-4
j_gene: TRBJ2-2
CDR3aa: CASSPKGGGDTGELFF
CDR3nt: TGTGCCAGCAGCCCAAAGGGTGGGGGGGACACCGGGGAGCTGTTTTTT

d_gene: TRBD2
v_gene: TRBV9
j_gene: TRBJ2-1
CDR3aa: CASSETSGSAYNEQFF
CDR3nt: TGTGCCAGCAGTGAGACTAGCGGGTCCGCCTACAATGAGCAGTTCTTC

d_gene: .
v_gene: TRBV30
j_gene: TRBJ1-2
CDR3aa: CAWSGAGDYGYTF
CDR3nt: TGTGCCTGGAGTGGGGCCGGGGACTATGGCTACACCTTC